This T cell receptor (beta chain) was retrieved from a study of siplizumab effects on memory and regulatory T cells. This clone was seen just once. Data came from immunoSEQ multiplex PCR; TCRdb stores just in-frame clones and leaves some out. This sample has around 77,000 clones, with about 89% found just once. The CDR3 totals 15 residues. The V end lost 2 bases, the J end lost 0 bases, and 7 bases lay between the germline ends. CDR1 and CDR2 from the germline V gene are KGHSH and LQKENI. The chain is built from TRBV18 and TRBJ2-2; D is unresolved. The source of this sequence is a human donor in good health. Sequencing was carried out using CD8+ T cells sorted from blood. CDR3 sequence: CASSPSRTNTGELFF. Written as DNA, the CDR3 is TGTGCCAGCTCACCATCCAGGACGAACACCGGGGAGCTGTTTTTT. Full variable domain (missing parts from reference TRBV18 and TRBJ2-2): NAGVMQNPRHLVRRRGQEARLRCSPMKGHSHVYWYRQLPEEGLKFMVYLQKENIIDESGMPKERFSAEFPKEGPSILRIQQVVRGDSAAYFCASSPSRTNTGELFFGEGSRLTVL.